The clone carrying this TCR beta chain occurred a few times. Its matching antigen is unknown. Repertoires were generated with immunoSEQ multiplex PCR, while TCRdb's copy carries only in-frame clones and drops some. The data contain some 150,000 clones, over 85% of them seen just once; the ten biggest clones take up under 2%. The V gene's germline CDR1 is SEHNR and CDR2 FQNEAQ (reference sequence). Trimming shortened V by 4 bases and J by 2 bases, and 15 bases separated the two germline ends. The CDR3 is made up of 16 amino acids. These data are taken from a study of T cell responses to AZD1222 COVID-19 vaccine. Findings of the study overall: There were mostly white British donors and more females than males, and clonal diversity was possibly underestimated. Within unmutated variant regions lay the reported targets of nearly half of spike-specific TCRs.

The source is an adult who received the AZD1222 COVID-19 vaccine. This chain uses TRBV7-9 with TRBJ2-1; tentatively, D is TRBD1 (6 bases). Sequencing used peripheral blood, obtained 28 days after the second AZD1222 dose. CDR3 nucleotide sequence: TGTGCCAGCAGCTCGAGGACAGAAAAAACCTACAATGAGCAGTTCTTC. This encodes CASSSRTEKTYNEQFF. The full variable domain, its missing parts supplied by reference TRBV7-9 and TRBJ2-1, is DTGVSQNPRHKITKRGQNVTFRCDPISEHNRLYWYRQTLGQGPEFLTYFQNEAQLEKSRLLSDRFSAERPKGSFSTLEIQRTEQGDSAMYLCASSSRTEKTYNEQFFGPGTRLTVL.